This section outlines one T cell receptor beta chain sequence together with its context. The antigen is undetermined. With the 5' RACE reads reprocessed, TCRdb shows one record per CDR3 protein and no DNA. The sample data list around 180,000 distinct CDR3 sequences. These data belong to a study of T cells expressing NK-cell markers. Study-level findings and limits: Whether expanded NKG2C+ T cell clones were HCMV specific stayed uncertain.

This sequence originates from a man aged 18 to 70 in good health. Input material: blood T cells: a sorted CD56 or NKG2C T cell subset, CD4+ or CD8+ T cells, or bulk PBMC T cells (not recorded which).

The CDR3: CASSQVAGSTYDEQYF. The chain combines TRBV14 with TRBJ2-7; TCRdb designates TRBD2, a call that cannot be tested without DNA. The germline V gene encodes CDR1 SGHDN and CDR2 FVKESK. The CDR3 consists of 16 residues. The full variable domain, its missing parts supplied by reference TRBV14 and TRBJ2-7, is EAGVTQFPSHSVIEKGQTVTLRCDPISGHDNLYWYRRVMGKEIKFLLHFVKESKQDESGMPNNRFLAERTGGTYSTLKVQPAELEDSGVYFCASSQVAGSTYDEQYFGPGTRLTVT.